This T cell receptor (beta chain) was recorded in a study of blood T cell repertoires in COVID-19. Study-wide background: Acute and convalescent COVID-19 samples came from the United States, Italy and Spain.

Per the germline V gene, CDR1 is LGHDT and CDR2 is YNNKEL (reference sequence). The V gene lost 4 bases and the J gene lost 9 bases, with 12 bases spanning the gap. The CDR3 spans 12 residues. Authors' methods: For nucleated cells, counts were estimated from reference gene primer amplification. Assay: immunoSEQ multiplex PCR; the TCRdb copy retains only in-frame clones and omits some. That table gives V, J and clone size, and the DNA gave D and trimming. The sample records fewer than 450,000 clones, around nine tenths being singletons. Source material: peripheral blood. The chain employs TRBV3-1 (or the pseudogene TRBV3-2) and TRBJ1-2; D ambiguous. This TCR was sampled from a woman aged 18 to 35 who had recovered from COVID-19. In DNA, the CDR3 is TGTGCCAGCAGCCCTAACTTTCTGAGCTACACCTTC. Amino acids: CASSPNFLSYTF.